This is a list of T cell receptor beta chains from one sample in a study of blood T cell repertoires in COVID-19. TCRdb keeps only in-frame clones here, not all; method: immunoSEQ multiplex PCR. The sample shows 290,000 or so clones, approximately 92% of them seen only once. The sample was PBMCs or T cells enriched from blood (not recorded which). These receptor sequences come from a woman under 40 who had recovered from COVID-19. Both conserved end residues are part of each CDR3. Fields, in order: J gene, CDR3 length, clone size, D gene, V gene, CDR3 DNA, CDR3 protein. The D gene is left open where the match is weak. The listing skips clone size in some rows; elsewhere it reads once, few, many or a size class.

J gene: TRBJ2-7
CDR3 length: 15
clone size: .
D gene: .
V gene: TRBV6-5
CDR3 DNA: TGTGCCAGCAGGGCGGGTCATGAACCATCCTACGAGCAGTACTTC
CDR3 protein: CASRAGHEPSYEQYF

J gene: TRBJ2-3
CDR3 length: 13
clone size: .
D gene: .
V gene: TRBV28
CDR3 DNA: TGTGCCAGCAGTCGACTAGGCACAGATACGCAGTATTTT
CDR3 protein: CASSRLGTDTQYF

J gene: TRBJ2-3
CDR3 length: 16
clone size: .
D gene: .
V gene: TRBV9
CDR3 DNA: TGTGCCAGCAGCGACCAGACAGGATCAGGCACAGATACGCAGTATTTT
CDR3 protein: CASSDQTGSGTDTQYF

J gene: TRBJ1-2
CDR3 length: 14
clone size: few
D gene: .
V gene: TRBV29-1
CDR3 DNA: TGCAGCGCCGTAGACCAGGCCGATACCTATGGCTACACCTTC
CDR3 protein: CSAVDQADTYGYTF

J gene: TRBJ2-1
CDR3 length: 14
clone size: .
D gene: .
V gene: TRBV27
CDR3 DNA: TGTGCCAGCAGAGGCGGACTGAGGGGGAATGAGCAGTTCTTC
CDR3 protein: CASRGGLRGNEQFF

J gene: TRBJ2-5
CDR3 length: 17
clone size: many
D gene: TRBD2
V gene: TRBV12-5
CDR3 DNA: TGTGCTAGTGGTTTGAACAGCCCCAGCGGGAGTAAAGAGACCCAGTACTTC
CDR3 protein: CASGLNSPSGSKETQYF

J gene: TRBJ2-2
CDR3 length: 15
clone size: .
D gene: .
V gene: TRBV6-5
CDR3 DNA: TGTGCCAGCAGTTTTAGCCCTACCCTGGCCGGGGAGCTGTTTTTT
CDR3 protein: CASSFSPTLAGELFF

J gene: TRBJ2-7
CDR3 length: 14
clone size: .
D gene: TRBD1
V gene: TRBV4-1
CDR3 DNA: TGCGCCAGCAGCCAAGTCCAACAGGGGAACGAGCAGTACTTC
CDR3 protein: CASSQVQQGNEQYF

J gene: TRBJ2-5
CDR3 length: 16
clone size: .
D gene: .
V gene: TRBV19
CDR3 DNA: TGTGCCAGTAGTAGTCGTGGCAGGGGCTTTCAAGAGACCCAGTACTTC
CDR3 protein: CASSSRGRGFQETQYF

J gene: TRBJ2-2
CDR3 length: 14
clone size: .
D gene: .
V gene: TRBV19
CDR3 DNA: TGTGCCAGTAGTATTCTCGCGAGCACCGGGGAGCTGTTTTTT
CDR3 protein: CASSILASTGELFF

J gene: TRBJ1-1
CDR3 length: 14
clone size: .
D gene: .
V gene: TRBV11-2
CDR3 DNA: TGTGCCAGCAGCCCCGGGGTCCGCAACACTGAAGCTTTCTTT
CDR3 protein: CASSPGVRNTEAFF

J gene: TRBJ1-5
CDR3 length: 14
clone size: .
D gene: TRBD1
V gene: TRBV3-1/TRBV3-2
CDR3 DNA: TGTGCCAGCAGCCTGGGGACAGGGGGCGATCCCCAGCATTTT
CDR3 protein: CASSLGTGGDPQHF

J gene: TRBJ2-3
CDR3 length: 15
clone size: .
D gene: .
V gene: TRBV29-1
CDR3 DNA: TGCAGCGTTGTATCCGGGACTTCAAGCACAGATACGCAGTATTTT
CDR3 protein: CSVVSGTSSTDTQYF

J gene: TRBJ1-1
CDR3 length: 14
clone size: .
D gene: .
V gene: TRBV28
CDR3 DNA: TGTGCCATCCAACAATTGACAGGCTTCACTGAAGCTTTCTTT
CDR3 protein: CAIQQLTGFTEAFF

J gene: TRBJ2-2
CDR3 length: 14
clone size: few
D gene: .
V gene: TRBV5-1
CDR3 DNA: TGCGCCAGCAGCTTCAGACTGAACACCGGGGAGCTGTTTTTT
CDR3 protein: CASSFRLNTGELFF

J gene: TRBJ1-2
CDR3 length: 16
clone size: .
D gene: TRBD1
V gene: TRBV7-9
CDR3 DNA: TGTGCCAGCAGCTGGGCAGGGGGCGCAGAGGTCTATGGCTACACCTTC
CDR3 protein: CASSWAGGAEVYGYTF

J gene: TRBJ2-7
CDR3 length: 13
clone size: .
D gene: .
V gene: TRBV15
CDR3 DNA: TGTGCCACCAGTTCTGGGGGCTCGGACGAGCAGTACTTC
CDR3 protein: CATSSGGSDEQYF

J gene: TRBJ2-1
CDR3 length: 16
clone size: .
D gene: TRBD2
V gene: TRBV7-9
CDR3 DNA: TGTGCCAGCAGCCAGTCAGGACTAGCGGGAGACAATGAGCAGTTCTTC
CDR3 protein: CASSQSGLAGDNEQFF

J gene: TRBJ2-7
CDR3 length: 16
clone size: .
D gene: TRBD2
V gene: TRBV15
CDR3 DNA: TGTGCCACCAGCAGAGATAGGACTAGCGTCTCCTACGAGCAGTACTTC
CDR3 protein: CATSRDRTSVSYEQYF

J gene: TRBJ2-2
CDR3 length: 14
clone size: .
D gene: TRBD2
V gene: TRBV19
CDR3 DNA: TGTGCCAGTAATGACGGGAGGGCCACCGGGGAGCTGTTTTTT
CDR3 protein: CASNDGRATGELFF

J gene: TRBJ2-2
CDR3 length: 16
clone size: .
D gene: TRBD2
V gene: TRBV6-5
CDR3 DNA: TGTGCCAGCAGTTACCCAGGACTAGCGAGCACCGGGGAGCTGTTTTTT
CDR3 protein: CASSYPGLASTGELFF

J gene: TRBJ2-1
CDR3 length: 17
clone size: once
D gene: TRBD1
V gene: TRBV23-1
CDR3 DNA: TGCGCCAGCAGTCAGGAGAGGCCGGGACAGGGGTACAATGAGCAGTTCTTC
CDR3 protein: CASSQERPGQGYNEQFF

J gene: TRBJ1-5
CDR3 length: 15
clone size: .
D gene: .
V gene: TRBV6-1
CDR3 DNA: TGTGCCAGCAGTGAAAGAGGAGGGTGGGATCAGCCCCAGCATTTT
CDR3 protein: CASSERGGWDQPQHF

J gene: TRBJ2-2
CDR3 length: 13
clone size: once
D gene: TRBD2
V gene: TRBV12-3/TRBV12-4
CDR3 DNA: TGTGCCAGCAGCGGGGGGGCCACCGGGGAGCTGTTTTTT
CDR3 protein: CASSGGATGELFF

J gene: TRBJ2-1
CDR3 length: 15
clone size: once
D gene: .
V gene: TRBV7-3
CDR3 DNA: TGTGCCAGCAGCTTTTCCCCCGACAGAGACAATGAGCAGTTCTTC
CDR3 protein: CASSFSPDRDNEQFF

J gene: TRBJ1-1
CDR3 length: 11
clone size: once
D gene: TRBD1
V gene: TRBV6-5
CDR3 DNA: TGTGCCACCCAGGGGGTGATTGAAGCTTTCTTT
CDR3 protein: CATQGVIEAFF

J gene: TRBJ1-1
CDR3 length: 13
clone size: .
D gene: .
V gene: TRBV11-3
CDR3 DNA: TGTGCCAGCAGCTTAGTATCAGGGGCTGCAGCTTTCTTT
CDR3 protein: CASSLVSGAAAFF

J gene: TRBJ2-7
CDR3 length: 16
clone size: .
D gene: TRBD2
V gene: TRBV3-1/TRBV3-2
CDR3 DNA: TGTGCCAGCAGCCAAGAAGGGGAGGGTCCCCCCTACGAGCAGTACTTC
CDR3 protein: CASSQEGEGPPYEQYF

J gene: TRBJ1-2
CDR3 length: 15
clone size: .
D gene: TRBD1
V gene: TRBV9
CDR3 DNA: TGTGCCAGCAGCGTACAGGGGGCCGGCGGCTATGGCTACACCTTC
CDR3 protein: CASSVQGAGGYGYTF

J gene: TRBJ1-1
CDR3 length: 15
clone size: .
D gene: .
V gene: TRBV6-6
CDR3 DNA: TGTGCCAGCAGTTACTCAACATCCATGGGAGCCGAGGCTTTCTTT
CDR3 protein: CASSYSTSMGAEAFF

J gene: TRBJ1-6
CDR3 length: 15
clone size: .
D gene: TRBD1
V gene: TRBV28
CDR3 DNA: TGTGCCAGCAGTGGGCCGGGACAGTCGAATTCACCCCTCCACTTT
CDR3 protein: CASSGPGQSNSPLHF

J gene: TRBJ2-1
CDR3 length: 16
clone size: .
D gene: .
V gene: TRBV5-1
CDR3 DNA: TGCGCCAGCAGCTTCCCAGGAAGACTAGGAAAATGGGTGCAGTTCTTC
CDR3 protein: CASSFPGRLGKWVQFF

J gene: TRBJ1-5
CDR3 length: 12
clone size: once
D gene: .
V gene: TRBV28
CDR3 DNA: TGTGCCAGCAGTTTCGCGTATCAGCCCCAGCATTTT
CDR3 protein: CASSFAYQPQHF

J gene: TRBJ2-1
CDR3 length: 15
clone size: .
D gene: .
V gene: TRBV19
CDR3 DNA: TGTGCCAGTCTCAATAGTCCGGGAGCCTACAATGAGCAGTTCTTC
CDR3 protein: CASLNSPGAYNEQFF

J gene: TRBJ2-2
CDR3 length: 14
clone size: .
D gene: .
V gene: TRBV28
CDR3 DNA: TGTGCCATTCAGCGGGTTCCGAACACCGGGGAGCTGTTTTTT
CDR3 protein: CAIQRVPNTGELFF

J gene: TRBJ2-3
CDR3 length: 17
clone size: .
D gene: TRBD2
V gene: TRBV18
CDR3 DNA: TGTGCCAGCTCACCCATCCCGGGAGGTTCTAGCACAGATACGCAGTATTTT
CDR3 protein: CASSPIPGGSSTDTQYF

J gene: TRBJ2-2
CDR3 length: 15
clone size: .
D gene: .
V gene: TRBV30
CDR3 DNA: TGTGCCCTGGATGAGGCTGCGGGGAACACCGGGGAGCTGTTTTTT
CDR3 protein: CALDEAAGNTGELFF

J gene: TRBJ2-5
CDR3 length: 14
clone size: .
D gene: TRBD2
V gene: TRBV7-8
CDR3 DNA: TGTGCCGCCGGGGGGAGCGGGACTTCAGAGACCCAGTACTTC
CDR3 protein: CAAGGSGTSETQYF

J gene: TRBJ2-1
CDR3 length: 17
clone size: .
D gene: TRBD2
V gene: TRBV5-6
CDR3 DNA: TGTGCCAGCAGCTTAGTGGGGGACTATGGGGCCTACAATGAGCAGTTCTTC
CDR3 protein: CASSLVGDYGAYNEQFF

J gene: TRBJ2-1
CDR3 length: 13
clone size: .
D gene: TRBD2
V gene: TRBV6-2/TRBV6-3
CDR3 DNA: TGTGCCAGCAGTTACCGGGCGGGAGCCGAGCAGTTCTTC
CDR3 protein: CASSYRAGAEQFF

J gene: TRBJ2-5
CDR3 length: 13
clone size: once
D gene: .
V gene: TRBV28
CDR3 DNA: TGTGCCAGCAGTTTGGGCGGGATGGAGACCCAGTACTTC
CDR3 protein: CASSLGGMETQYF

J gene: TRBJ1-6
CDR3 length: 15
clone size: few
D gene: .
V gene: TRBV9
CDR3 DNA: TGTGCCAGCAGCGTAGGTTGGACAGAGAATTCACCCCTCCACTTT
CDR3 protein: CASSVGWTENSPLHF

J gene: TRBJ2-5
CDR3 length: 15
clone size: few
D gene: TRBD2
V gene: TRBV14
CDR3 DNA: TGTGCCAGCAGCCAACGGGACATAGCGGGGGAGACCCAGTACTTC
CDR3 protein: CASSQRDIAGETQYF

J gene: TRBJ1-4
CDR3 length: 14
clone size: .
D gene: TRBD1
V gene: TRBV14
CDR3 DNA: TGTGCCAGCCGAGGGGGGACAGATTTTGAAAAACTGTTTTTT
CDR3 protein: CASRGGTDFEKLFF

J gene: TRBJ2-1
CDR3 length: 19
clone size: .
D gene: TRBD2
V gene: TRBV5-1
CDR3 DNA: TGCGCCAGCAGCCTCGGACTAGCGGGAGGCCCGAGCTCCTACAATGAGCAGTTCTTC
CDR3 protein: CASSLGLAGGPSSYNEQFF

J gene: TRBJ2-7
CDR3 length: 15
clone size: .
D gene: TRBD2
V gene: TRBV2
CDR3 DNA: TGTGCCAGCAGTGTGCGGCTAGCGGGGGCCTACGAGCAGTACTTC
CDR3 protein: CASSVRLAGAYEQYF

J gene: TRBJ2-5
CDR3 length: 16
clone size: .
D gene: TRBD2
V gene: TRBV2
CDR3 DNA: TGTGCCAGCAGTGAATGGACTAGCGGGAGCTGGGAGACCCAGTACTTC
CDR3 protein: CASSEWTSGSWETQYF

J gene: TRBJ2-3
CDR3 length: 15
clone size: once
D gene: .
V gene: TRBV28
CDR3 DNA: TGTGCCAGCAGTTTATCCCAGCGGGCCACAGATACGCAGTATTTT
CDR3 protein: CASSLSQRATDTQYF

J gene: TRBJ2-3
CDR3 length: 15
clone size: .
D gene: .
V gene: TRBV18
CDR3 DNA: TGTGCCAGCTCAGGGGCTGGCAGACTTGACGATACGCAGTATTTT
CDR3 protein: CASSGAGRLDDTQYF

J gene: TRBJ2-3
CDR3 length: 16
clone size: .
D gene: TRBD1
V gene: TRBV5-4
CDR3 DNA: TGTGCCAGCAGCTACCGACAGGGGGCGGGTACAGATACGCAGTATTTT
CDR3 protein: CASSYRQGAGTDTQYF

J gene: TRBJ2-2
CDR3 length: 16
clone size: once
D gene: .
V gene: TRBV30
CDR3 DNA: .
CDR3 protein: CAWSGYRDRRAGELFF

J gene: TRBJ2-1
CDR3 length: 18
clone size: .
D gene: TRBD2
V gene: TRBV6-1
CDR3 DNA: TGTGCCAGCAGTGAAGGTGCCCTTTGGAGCGGGAGCATCAATGAGCAGTTCTTC
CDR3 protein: CASSEGALWSGSINEQFF

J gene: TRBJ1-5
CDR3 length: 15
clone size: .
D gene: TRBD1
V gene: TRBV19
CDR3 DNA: TGTGCCAGTACCTCAAGGACAGGGGCTAATCAGCCCCAGCATTTT
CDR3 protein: CASTSRTGANQPQHF